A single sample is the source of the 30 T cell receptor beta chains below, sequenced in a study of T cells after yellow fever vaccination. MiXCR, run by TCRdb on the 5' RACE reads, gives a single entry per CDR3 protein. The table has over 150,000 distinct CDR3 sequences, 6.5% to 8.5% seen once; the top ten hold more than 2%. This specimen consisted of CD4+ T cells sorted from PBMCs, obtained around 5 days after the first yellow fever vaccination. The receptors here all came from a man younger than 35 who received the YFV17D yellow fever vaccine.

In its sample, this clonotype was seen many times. The DNA for the CDR3 is TGTGCCAGCAGTGGACTAGCGCAGGAGCAGTACGTC. This codes for CASSGLAQEQYV. The chain has TRBV2 and TRBJ2-7; TRBD2 agrees at 8 bases. The CDR3 spans 12 residues. Trimming cost V 4 bases and J 7 bases; bases outside gene matches: 3. Germline assignment: CDR1 SNHLY and CDR2 FYNNEI.

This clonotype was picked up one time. CDR3: CASSLISWTGTLFV. Written as DNA, the CDR3 is TGCGCCAGCAGCTTGATCTCCTGGACAGGCACATTGTTCGTC. The chain links TRBV5-1 to TRBJ2-7; 7 bases are shared with TRBD1. This CDR3 contains 14 residues. Germline CDR1 and CDR2: SGHRS and YFSETQ.

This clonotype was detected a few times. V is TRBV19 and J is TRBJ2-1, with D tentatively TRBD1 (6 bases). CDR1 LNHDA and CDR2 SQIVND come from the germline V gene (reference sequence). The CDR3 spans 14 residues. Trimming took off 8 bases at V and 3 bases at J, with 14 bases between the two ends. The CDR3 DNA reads TGTGCCAGTGGGGGCCAGGGTGGCTACAATGAGCAGTTCTTC. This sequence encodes CASGGQGGYNEQFF.

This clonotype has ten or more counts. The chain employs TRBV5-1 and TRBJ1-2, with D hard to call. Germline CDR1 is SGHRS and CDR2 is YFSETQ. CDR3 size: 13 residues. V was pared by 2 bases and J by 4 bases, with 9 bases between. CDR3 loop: CASSFGPSYGYTF. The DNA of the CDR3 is TGCGCCAGCAGCTTTGGACCGTCCTATGGCTACACCTTC. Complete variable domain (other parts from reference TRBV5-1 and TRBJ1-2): KAGVTQTPRYLIKTRGQQVTLSCSPISGHRSVSWYQQTPGQGLQFLFEYFSETQRNKGNFPGRFSGRQFSNSRSEMNVSTLELGDSALYLCASSFGPSYGYTFGSGTRLTVV.

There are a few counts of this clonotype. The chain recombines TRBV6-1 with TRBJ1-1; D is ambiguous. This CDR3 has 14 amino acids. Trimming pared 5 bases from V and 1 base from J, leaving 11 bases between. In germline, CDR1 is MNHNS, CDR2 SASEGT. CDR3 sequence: CASSILQKNTEAFF. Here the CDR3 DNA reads TGTGCCAGCAGTATATTACAGAAGAACACTGAAGCTTTCTTT.

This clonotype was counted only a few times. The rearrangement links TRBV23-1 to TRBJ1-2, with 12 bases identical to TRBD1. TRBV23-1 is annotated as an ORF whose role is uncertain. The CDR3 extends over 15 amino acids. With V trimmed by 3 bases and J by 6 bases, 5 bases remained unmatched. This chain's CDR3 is CASSHSGTGGDGYTF. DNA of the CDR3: TGCGCCAGCAGTCACTCCGGGACAGGGGGCGATGGCTACACCTTC.

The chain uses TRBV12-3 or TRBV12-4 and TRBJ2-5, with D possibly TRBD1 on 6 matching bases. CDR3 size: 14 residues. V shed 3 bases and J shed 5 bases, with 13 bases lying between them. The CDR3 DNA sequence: TGTGCCAGCAGTTTCTCGGGGCAGGGGGAGACCCAGTACTTC. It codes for CASSFSGQGETQYF.

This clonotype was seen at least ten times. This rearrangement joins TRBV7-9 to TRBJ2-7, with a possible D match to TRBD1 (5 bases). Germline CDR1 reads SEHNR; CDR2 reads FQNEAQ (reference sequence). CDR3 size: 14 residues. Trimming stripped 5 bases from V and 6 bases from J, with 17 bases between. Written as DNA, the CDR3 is TGTGCCAGCAGCCTACTTCCTGACAGCTTCGAGCAGTACTTC. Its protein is CASSLLPDSFEQYF.

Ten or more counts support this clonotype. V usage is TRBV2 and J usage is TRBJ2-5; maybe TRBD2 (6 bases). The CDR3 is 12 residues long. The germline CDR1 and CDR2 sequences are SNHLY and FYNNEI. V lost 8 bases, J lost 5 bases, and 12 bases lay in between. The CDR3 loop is CASRLVAETQYF. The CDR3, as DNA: TGTGCCAGCCGACTAGTTGCGGAGACCCAGTACTTC.

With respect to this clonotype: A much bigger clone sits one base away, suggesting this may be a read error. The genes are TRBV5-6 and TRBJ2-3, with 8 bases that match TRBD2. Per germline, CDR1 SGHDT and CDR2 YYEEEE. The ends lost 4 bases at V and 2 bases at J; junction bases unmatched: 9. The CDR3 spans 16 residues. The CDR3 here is CASSPRGAGATDTQYF. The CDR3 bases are TGTGCCAGCAGCCCCCGAGGAGCGGGGGCCACAGATACGCAGTATTTT.

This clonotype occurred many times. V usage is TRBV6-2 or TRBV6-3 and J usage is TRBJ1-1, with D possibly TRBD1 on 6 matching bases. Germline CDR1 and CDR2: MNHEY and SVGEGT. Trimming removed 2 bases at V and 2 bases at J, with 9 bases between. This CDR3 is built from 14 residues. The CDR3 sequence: CASSYPGDNTEAFF. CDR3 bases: TGTGCCAGCAGTTACCCAGGGGATAACACTGAAGCTTTCTTT.

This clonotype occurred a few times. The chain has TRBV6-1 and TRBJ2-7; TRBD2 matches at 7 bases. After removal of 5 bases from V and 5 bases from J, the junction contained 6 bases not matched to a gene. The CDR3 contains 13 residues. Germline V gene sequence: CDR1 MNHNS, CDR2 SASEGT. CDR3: CASSTGGRNEQYF. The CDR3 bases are TGTGCCAGCAGTACGGGGGGACGAAACGAGCAGTACTTC.

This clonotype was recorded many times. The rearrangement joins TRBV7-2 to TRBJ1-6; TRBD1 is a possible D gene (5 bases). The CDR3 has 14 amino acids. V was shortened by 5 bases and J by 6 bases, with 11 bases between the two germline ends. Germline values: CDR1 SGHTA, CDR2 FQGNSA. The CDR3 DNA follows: TGTGCCAGCAGCCGGTCGGGGCCTAATTCACCCCTCCACTTT. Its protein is CASSRSGPNSPLHF. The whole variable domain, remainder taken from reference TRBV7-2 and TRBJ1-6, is GAGVSQSPSNKVTEKGKDVELRCDPISGHTALYWYRQSLGQGLEFLIYFQGNSAPDKSGLPSDRFSAERTGGSVSTLTIQRTQQEDSAVYLCASSRSGPNSPLHFGNGTRLTVT.

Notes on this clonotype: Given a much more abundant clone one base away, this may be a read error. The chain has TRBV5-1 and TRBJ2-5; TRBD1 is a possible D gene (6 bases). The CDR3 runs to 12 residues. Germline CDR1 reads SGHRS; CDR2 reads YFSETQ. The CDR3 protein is CASSFPGETHYF. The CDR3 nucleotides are TGCGCCAGCAGCTTTCCAGGGGAGACCCATTACTTC.

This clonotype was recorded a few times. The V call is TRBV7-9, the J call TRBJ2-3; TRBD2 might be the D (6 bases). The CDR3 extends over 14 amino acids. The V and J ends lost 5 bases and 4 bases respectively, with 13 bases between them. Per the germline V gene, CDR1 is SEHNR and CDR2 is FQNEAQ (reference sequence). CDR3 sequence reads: CASSPQTRADTQYF. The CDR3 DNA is TGTGCCAGCAGCCCGCAGACTAGGGCAGATACGCAGTATTTT.

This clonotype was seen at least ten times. The CDR3 bases are TGCGCCAGCAGCTTGGACGTAGGGAGCTACAATGAGCAGTTCTTC. The encoded protein is CASSLDVGSYNEQFF. The V and J genes are TRBV5-1 and TRBJ2-1, with TRBD2 as a possible D gene (5 bases). Germline V lookup: CDR1 SGHRS, CDR2 YFSETQ. The CDR3 has 15 residues. With 0 bases removed from V and 3 bases from J, the gap between germline ends came to 10 bases.

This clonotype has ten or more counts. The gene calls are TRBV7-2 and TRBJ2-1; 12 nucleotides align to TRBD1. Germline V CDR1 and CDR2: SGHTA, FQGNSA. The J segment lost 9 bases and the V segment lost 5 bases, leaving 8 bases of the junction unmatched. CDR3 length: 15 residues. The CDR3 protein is CASSPGTGGAGEQFF. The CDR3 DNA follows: TGTGCCAGCAGCCCCGGGACAGGGGGCGCGGGTGAGCAGTTCTTC.

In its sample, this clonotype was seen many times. CDR3 nucleotides: TGTGCCAGCAGTTACCGTAGAAGTGCCGGGGAGCTGTTTTTT. Amino acid sequence: CASSYRRSAGELFF. The rearrangement uses TRBV6-2 or TRBV6-3 and TRBJ2-2, with D uncertain. V was trimmed by 2 bases and J by 6 bases, leaving 10 bases between them. The CDR3 covers 14 residues. Germline V gene lookup returns CDR1 MNHEY and CDR2 SVGEGT.

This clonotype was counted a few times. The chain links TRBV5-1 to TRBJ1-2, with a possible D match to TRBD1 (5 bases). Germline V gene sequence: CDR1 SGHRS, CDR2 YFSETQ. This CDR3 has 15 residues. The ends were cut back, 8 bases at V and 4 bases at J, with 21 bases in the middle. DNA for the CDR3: TGCGCCAGTTCCGATGGGGGTCCTACTTCCTATGGCTACACCTTC. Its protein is CASSDGGPTSYGYTF.

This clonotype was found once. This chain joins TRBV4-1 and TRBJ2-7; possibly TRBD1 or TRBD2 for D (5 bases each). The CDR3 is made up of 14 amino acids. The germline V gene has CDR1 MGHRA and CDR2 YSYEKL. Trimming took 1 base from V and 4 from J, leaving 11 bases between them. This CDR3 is CASSQALGEYEQYF. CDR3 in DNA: TGCGCCAGCAGCCAAGCCTTGGGGGAATACGAGCAGTACTTC.

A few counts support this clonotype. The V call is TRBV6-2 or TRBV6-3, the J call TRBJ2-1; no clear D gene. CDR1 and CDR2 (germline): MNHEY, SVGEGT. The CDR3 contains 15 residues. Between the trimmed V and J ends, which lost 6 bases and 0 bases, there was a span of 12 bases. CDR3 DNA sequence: TGTGCCAGCAGCATGCAACCGGGCTCCTACAATGAGCAGTTCTTC. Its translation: CASSMQPGSYNEQFF.

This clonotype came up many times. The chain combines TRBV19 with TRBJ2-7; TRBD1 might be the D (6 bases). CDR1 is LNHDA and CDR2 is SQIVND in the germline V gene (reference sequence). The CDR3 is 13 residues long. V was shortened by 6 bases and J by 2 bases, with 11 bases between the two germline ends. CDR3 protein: CASSSQGTYEQYF. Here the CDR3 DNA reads TGTGCCAGTAGCTCACAGGGTACCTACGAGCAGTACTTC.

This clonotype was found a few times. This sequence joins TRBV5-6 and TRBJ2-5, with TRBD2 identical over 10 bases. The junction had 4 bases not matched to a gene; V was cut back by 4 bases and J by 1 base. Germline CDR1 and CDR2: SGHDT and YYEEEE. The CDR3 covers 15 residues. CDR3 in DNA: TGTGCCAGCAGCAAACTAGCGGGGAGCCAAGAGACCCAGTACTTC. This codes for CASSKLAGSQETQYF.

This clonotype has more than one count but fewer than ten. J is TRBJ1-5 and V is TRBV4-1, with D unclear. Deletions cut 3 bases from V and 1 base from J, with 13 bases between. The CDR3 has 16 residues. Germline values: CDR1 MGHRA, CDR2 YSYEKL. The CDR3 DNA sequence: TGCGCCAGCAGCCACCCCGCAAGAAAGAGCAATCAGCCCCAGCATTTT. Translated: CASSHPARKSNQPQHF.

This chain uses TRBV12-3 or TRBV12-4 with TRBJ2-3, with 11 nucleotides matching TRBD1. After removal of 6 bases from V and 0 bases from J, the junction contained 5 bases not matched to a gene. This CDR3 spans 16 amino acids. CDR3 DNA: TGTGCCAGCAGATCCGGGACAGGGGGGAGCACAGATACGCAGTATTTT. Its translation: CASRSGTGGSTDTQYF.

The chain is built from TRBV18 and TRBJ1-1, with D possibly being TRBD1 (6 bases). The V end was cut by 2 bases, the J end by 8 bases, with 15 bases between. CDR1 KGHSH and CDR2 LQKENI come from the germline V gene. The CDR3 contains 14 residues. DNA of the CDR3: TGTGCCAGCTCACCAATCGCGGGGGGGCCCGAAGCTTTCTTT. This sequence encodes CASSPIAGGPEAFF.

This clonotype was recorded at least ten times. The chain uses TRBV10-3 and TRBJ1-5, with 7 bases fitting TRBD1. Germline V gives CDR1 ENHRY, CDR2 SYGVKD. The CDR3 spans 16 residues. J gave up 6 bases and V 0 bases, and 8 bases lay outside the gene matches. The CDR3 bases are TGTGCCATCAGTGAGTCCGGAGACAGGGTAAGTCAGCCCCAGCATTTT. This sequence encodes CAISESGDRVSQPQHF.

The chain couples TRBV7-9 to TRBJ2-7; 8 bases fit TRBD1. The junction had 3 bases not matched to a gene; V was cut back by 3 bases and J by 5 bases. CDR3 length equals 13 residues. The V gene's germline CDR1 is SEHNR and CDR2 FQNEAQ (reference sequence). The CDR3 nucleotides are TGTGCCAGCAGCTTTACGACAGGGGACGAGCAGTACGTC. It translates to CASSFTTGDEQYV.

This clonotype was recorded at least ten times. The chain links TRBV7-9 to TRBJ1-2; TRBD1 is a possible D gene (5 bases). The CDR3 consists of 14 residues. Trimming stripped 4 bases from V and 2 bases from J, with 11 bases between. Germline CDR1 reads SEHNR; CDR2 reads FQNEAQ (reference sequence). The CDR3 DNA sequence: TGTGCCAGCAGCTCGCAGCAGGGAAACTATGGCTACACCTTC. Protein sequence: CASSSQQGNYGYTF.

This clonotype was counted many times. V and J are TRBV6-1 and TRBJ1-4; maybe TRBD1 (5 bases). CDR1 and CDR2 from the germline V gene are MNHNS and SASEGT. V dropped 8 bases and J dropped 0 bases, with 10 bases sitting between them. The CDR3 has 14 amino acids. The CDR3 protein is CASGATSTNEKLFF. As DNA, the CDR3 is TGTGCCAGCGGGGCCACTTCAACTAATGAAAAACTGTTTTTT.